This T cell receptor beta chain was sequenced during a study of shared clonotypes between healthy human individuals. TCRdb's copy holds only in-frame clones and misses some; the assay was immunoSEQ multiplex PCR. The data show approximately 1.5 million clones, around 98% seen once. Germline lookup yields CDR1 MDHEN and CDR2 SYDVKM. This CDR3 has 15 amino acids. V was cut by 5 bases and J by 6 bases, with 17 bases left in between. The donors were adults (healthy and HIV-negative) with no recent acute infections or vaccinations. V and J are TRBV28 and TRBJ2-1; D possibly corresponds to TRBD1 (6 bases). The clonotype originates from a man between 25 and 39 years old in good health. Input material: naive CD4+ T cells sorted from blood. Subset defined: CD45RA+ positively selected. The CDR3 DNA reads TGTGCCAGCAGTCCCCAGGGGCTCGTACGCAATGAGCAGTTCTTC. Amino acids: CASSPQGLVRNEQFF.